The entry that follows covers one T cell receptor (beta chain) sequence. This record belongs to a study of cytomegalovirus exposure and HLA in healthy donors. The PCR was carried out with 60 Vbeta primers and 13 Jbeta primers. Clones were read by immunoSEQ multiplex PCR, and TCRdb kept only the in-frame ones, dropping some. Of about 94,000 clones in the sample, over 50% were seen once. V gave up 0 bases and J gave up 4 bases, with 19 bases separating them. The CDR3 is 17 residues long. Germline V lookup: CDR1 SGDLS, CDR2 YYNGEE. The V call is TRBV9, the J call TRBJ1-2; D is possibly TRBD1 (6 bases). The specimen sequenced was PBMCs. This clonotype was obtained from a man aged 30 to 39 in good health and CMV-seronegative. The CDR3 coding sequence is TGTGCCAGCAGCGTAGGGGGAACAGGGACGTCCGCCTATGGCTACACCTTC. It encodes CASSVGGTGTSAYGYTF.